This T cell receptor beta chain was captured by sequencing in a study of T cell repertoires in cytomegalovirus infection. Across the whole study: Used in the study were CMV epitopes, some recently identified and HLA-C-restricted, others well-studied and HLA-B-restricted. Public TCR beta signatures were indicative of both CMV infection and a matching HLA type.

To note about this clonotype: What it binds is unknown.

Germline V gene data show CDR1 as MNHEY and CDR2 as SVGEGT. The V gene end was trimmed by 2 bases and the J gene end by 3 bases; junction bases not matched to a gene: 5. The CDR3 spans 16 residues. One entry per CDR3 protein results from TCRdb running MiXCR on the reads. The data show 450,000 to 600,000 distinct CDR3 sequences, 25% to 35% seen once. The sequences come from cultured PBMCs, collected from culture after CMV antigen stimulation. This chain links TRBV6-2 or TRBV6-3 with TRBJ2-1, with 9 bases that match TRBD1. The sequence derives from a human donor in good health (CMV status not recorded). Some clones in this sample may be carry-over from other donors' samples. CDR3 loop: CASSYGGTGLYNEQFF. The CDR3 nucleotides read TGTGCCAGCAGTTACGGGGGGACAGGGCTCTACAATGAGCAGTTCTTC.